Described below is a single T cell receptor beta chain sequence and its context. The germline gives CDR1 LNHDA, CDR2 SQIVND (reference sequence). The CDR3 runs 18 residues. With 4 bases removed from V and 1 base from J, the gap between germline ends came to 20 bases. The data derive from a study of T cell responses to AZD1222 COVID-19 vaccine. Sequenced by immunoSEQ multiplex PCR; TCRdb stores in-frame clones only, minus some. Of 130,000 or so clones listed, about 91% were seen once; the top ten hold over 1.5%. The receptor was derived from an adult in good health. The chain employs TRBV19 and TRBJ1-5; D is perhaps TRBD1 (5 bases). The sequenced sample was peripheral blood, obtained on day 0 of AZD1222 vaccination. The chain's CDR3 is CASSRGPAAGNSNQPQHF. DNA of the CDR3: TGTGCCAGTAGTAGAGGCCCGGCGGCAGGGAACAGCAATCAGCCCCAGCATTTT.